The 3 T cell receptor beta chains below come from one sample, sequenced in a study of T cells in Graves' hyperthyroidism and ophthalmopathy. There were TCR beta CDR3 regions amplified from RNA transcripts. RT-PCR in the first round (using the HTBI primer set) targeted the TCR CDR3. MiXCR was run by TCRdb on the multiplex PCR reads, yielding one entry per CDR3 protein. The sample includes over 450,000 distinct CDR3 sequences, under 20% of them seen just once. Sequenced: blood. Every receptor here comes from a woman aged 18 to 35 with Graves' ophthalmopathy.

The chain combines TRBV5-1 with TRBJ2-1, with D unresolved. Trimming stripped 4 bases from V and 3 bases from J, with 14 bases between. Germline loops: CDR1 SGHRS, CDR2 YFSETQ. This CDR3 is 15 amino acids long. In DNA form, the CDR3 reads TGCGCCAGCAGCCCCCGACTGATGTTCTACAATGAGCAGTTCTTC. Residues: CASSPRLMFYNEQFF. The full variable domain, rest sourced from reference TRBV5-1 and TRBJ2-1, is KAGVTQTPRYLIKTRGQQVTLSCSPISGHRSVSWYQQTPGQGLQFLFEYFSETQRNKGNFPGRFSGRQFSNSRSEMNVSTLELGDSALYLCASSPRLMFYNEQFFGPGTRLTVL.

The sample holds a few counts of this clonotype. The chain recombines TRBV28 with TRBJ1-3; no definite D call. The germline V and J ends were trimmed by 5 bases and 0 bases, with 8 bases remaining between them. The germline V gene encodes CDR1 MDHEN and CDR2 SYDVKM. This CDR3 is built from 14 residues. In DNA, the CDR3 is TGTGCCAGCAGTGCCGGGAGCTCTGGAAACACCATATATTTT. It yields the protein CASSAGSSGNTIYF.

In regard to this clonotype: At one boundary the junction diverges from the germline segment, which might be a read error. The chain recombines TRBV6-2 or TRBV6-3 with TRBJ1-1; D call uncertain. The CDR3 is 15 amino acids. Germline assignment: CDR1 MNHEY and CDR2 SVGEGT. The CDR3 sequence: CASSYLGRMNTGAFF. In DNA, the CDR3 is TGTGCCAGCAGTTACTTGGGCAGGATGAACACTGGAGCTTTCTTT.